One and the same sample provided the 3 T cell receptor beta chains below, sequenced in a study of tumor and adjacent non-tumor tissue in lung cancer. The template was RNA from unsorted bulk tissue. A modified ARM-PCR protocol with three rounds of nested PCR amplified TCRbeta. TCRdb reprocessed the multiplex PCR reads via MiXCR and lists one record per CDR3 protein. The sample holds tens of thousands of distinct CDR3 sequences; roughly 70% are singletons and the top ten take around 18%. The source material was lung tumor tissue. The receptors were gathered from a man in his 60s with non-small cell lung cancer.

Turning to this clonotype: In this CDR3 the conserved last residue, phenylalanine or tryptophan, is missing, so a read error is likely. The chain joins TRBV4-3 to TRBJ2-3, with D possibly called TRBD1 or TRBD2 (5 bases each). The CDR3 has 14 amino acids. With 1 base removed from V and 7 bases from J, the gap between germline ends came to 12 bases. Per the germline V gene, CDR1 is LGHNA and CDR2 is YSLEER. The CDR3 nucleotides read TGCGCCAGCAGCCAAGTAGGGACCGTGTATACGCAGTATTCT. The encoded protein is CASSQVGTVYTQYS.

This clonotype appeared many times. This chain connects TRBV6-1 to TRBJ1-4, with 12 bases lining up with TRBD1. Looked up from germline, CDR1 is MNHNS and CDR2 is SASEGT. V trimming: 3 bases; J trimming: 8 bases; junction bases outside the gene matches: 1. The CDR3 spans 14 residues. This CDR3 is CASSDGTGGEKLFF. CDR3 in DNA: TGTGCCAGCAGTGATGGGACAGGGGGCGAAAAACTGTTTTTT.

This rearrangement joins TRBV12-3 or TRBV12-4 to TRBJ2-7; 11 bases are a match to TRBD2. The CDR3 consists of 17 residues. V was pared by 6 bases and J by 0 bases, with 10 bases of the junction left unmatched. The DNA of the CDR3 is TGTGCCAGCAGCTCCCTACGGACTAGCGGGCTCTCCTACGAGCAGTACTTC. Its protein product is CASSSLRTSGLSYEQYF.